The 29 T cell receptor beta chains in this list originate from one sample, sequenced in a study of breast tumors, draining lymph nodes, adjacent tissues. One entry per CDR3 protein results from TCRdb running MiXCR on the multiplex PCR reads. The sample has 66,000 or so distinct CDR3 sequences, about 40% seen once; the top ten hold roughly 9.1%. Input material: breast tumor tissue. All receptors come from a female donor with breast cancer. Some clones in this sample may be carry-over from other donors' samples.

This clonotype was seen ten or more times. The CDR3: CASSQVGGQETQYF. CDR3 nucleotides: TGCGCCAGCAGCCAAGTTGGGGGCCAAGAGACCCAGTACTTC. This chain connects TRBV4-1 to TRBJ2-5; D possibly uses TRBD1 or TRBD2 (5 bases each). V was shortened by 1 base and J by 1 base, with 7 bases between the two germline ends. Germline V gene data show CDR1 as MGHRA and CDR2 as YSYEKL. This CDR3 has 14 residues.

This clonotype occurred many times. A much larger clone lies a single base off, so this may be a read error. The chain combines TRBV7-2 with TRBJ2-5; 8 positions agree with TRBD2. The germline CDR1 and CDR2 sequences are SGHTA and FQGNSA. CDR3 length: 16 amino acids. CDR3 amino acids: CASSPGRGRGQETQHF. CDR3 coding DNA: TGTGCCAGCAGCCCCGGGAGGGGTAGGGGTCAAGAGACCCAGCACTTC.

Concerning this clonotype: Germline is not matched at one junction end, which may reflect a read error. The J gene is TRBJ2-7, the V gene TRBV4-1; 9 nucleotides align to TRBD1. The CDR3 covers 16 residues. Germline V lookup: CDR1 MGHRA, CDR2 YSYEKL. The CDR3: CANSRPGTGRYKEQYF. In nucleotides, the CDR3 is TGCGCCAACAGCCGGCCGGGGACAGGGAGGTACAAAGAGCAGTACTTC.

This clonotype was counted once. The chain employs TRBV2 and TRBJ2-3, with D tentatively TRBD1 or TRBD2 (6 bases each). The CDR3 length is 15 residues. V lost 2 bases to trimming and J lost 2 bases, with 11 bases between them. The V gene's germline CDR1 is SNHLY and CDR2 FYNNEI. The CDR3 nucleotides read TGTGCCAGCAGTGAACGGGGGCCTCCCACAGATACGCAGTATTTT. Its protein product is CASSERGPPTDTQYF. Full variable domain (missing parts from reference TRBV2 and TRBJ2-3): EPEVTQTPSHQVTQMGQEVILRCVPISNHLYFYWYRQILGQKVEFLVSFYNNEISEKSEIFDDQFSVERPDGSNFTLKIRSTKLEDSAMYFCASSERGPPTDTQYFGPGTRLTVL.

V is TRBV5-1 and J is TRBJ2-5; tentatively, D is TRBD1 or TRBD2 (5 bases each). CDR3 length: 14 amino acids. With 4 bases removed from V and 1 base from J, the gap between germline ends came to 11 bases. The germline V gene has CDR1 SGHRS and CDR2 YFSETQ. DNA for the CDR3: TGCGCCAGCAGCGGGACCGGGACCCAAGAGACCCAGTACTTC. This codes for CASSGTGTQETQYF.

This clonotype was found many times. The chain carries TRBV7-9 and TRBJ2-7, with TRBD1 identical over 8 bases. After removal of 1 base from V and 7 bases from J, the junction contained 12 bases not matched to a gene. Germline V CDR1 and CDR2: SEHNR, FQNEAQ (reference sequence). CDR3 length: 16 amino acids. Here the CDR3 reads CASSLVLGQALREQYF. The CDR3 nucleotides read TGTGCCAGCAGCTTAGTTCTGGGACAGGCCCTTAGGGAGCAGTACTTC.

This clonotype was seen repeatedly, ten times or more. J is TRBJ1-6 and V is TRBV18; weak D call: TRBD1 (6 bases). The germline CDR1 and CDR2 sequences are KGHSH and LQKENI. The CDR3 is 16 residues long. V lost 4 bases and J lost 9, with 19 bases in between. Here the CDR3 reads CASSHTQGPAVSPLHF. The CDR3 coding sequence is TGTGCCAGCTCACACACACAGGGCCCGGCCGTTTCACCCCTCCACTTT.

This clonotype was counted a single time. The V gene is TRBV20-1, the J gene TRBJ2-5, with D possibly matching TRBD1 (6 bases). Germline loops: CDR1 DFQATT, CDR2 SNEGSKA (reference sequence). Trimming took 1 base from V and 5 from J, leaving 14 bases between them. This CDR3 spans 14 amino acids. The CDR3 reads CSARGGRGEETQYF. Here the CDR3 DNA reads TGCAGTGCTAGAGGGGGCAGGGGAGAGGAGACCCAGTACTTC.

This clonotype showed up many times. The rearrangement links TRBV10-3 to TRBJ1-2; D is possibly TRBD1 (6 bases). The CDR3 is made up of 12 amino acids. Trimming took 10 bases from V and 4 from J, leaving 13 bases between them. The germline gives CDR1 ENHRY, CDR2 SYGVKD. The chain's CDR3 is CATGGLGYGYTF. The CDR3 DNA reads TGTGCCACGGGGGGGCTCGGCTATGGCTACACCTTC.

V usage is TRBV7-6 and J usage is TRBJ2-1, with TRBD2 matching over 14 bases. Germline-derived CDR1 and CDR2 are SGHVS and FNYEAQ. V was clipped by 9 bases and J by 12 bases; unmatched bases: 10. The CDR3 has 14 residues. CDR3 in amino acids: CASAGLAGGDGQFF. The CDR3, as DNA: TGTGCCAGTGCAGGACTAGCGGGAGGAGATGGGCAGTTCTTC.

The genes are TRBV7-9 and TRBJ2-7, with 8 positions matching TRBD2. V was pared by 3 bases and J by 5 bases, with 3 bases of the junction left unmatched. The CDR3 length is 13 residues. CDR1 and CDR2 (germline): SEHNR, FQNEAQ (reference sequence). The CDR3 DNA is TGTGCCAGCAGCTTCGGGGGGGGAGACGAGCAGTACTTC. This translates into CASSFGGGDEQYF.

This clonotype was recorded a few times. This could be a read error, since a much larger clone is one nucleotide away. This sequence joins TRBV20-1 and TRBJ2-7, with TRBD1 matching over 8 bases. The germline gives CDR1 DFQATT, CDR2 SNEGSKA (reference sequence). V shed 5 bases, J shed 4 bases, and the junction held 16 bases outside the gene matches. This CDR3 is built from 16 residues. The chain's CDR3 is CSASQSMTGARYEQYF. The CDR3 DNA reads TGCAGTGCTTCACAATCCATGACAGGGGCCAGATACGAGCAGTACTTC.

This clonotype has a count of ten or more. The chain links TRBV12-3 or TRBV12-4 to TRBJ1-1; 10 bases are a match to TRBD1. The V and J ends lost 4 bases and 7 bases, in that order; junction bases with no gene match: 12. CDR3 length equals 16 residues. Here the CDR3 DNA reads TGTGCCAGCAGTTCCTTCGACAGGGGGCACTTGGGTGAAGCTTTCTTT. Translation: CASSSFDRGHLGEAFF.

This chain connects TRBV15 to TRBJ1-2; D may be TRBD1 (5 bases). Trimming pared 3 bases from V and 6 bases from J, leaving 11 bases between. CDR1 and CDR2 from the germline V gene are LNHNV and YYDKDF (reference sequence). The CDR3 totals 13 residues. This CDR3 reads CATSRPRGDGYTF. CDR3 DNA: TGTGCCACCAGCAGGCCAAGGGGCGATGGCTACACCTTC.

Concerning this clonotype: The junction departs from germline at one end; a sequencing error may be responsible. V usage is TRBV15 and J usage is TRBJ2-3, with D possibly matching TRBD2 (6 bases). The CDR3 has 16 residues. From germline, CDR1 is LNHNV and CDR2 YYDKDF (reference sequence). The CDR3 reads CATSRRRAGSTDTRHF. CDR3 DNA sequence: TGTGCCACCAGCCGAAGAAGGGCGGGGAGCACAGATACGCGGCATTTT.

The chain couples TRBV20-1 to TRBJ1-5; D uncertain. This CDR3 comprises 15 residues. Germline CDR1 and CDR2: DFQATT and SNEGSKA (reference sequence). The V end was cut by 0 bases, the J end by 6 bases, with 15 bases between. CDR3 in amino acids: CSARDTAKMTQPQHF. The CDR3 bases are TGCAGTGCTAGAGATACAGCGAAGATGACTCAGCCCCAGCATTTT.

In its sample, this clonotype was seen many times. CDR3: CSARERGYRGPADTQYF. The CDR3 DNA reads as TGCAGTGCTAGAGAGAGGGGATACAGGGGTCCCGCAGATACGCAGTATTTT. This chain uses TRBV20-1 with TRBJ2-3; 7 bases fit TRBD1. With V trimmed by 0 bases and J by 4 bases, 13 bases remained unmatched. The CDR3 totals 17 residues. The germline gives CDR1 DFQATT, CDR2 SNEGSKA (reference sequence).

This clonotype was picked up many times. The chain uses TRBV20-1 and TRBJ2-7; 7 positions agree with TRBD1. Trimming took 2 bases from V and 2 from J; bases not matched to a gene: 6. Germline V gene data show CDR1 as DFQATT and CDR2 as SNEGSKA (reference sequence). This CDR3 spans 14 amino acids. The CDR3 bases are TGCAGTGCTAGACTAGGGACAGTACCCTACGAGCAGTACTTC. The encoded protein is CSARLGTVPYEQYF.

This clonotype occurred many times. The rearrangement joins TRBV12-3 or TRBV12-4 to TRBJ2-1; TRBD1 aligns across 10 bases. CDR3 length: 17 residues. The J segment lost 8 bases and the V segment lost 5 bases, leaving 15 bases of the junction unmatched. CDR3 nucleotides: TGTGCCAGCAGTAAAGGGACAGGGGCCAGTAAACCCGATGAGCAGTTCTTC. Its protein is CASSKGTGASKPDEQFF.

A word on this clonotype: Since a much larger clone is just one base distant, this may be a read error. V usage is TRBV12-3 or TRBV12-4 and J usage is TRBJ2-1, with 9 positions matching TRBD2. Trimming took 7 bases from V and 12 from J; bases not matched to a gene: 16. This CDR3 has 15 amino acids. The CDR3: CASNPGLAFPLGQFF. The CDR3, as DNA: TGTGCCAGCAACCCGGGACTAGCTTTTCCCCTCGGGCAGTTCTTC.

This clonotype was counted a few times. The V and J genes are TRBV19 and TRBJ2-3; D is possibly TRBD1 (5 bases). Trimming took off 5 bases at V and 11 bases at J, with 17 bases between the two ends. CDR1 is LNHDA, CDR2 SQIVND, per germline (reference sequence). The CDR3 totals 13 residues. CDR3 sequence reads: CASSGRQYNEQYF. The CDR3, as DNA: TGTGCCAGTAGTGGTCGACAGTACAATGAGCAGTATTTT.

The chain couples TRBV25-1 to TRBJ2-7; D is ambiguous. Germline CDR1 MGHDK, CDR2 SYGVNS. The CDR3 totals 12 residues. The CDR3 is CARPSVMGMQYF. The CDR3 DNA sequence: TGTGCTAGACCCAGCGTCATGGGGATGCAGTACTTC.

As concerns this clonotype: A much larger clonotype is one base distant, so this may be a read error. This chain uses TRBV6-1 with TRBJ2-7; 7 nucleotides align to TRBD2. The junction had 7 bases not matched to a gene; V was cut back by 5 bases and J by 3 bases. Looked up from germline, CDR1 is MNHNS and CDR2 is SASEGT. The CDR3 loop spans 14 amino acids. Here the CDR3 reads CASSQGLAVYEQYF. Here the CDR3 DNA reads TGTGCCAGCAGTCAGGGTCTAGCGGTCTACGAGCAGTACTTC.

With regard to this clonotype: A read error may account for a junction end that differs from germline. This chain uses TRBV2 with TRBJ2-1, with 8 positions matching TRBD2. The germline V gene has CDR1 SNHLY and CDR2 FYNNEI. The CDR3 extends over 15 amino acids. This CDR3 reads CASSETGGGNNGQFF. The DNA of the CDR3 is TGTGCCAGCAGTGAAACCGGCGGGGGGAACAATGGGCAGTTCTTC. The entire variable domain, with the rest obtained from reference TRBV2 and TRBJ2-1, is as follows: EPEVTQTPSHQVTQMGQEVILRCVPISNHLYFYWYRQILGQKVEFLVSFYNNEISEKSEIFDDQFSVERPDGSNFTLKIRSTKLEDSAMYFCASSETGGGNNGQFFGPGTRLTVL.

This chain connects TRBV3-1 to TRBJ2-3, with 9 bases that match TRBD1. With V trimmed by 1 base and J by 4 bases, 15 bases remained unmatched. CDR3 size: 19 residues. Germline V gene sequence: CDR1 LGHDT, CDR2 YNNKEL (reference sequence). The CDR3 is CASSQVSAGTGFAADTQYF. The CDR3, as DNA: TGTGCCAGCAGCCAAGTGTCAGCCGGGACAGGGTTTGCGGCAGATACGCAGTATTTT.

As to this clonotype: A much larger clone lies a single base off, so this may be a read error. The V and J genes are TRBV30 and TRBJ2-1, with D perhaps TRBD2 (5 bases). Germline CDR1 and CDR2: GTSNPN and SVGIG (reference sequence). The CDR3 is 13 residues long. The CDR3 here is CVWRSWTHNEQFF. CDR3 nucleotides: TGTGTCTGGAGGTCGTGGACCCACAATGAGCAGTTCTTC.

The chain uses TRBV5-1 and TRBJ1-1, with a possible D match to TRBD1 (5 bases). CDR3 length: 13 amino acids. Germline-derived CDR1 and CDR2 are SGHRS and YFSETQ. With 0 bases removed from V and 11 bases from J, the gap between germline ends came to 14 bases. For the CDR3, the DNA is TGCGCCAGCAGCTTGGCTGGGGACCGAGGTGCTTTCTTT. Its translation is CASSLAGDRGAFF. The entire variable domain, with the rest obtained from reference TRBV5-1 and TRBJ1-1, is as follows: KAGVTQTPRYLIKTRGQQVTLSCSPISGHRSVSWYQQTPGQGLQFLFEYFSETQRNKGNFPGRFSGRQFSNSRSEMNVSTLELGDSALYLCASSLAGDRGAFFGQGTRLTVV.

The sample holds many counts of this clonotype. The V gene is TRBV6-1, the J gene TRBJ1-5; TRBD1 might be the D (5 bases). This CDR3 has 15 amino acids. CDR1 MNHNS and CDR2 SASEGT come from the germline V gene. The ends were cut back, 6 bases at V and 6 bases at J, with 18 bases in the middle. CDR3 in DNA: TGTGCCAGCAGGCCCGTCGACAGCCGAATTCAGCCCCAGCATTTT. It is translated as CASRPVDSRIQPQHF.

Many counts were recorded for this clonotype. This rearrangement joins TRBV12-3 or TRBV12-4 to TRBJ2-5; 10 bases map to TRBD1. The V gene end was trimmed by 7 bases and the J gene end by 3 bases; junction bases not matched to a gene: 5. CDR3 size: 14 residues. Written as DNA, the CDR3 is TGTGCCAGCACCCTGACAGGGGGCAAAGAGACCCAGTACTTC. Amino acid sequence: CASTLTGGKETQYF.